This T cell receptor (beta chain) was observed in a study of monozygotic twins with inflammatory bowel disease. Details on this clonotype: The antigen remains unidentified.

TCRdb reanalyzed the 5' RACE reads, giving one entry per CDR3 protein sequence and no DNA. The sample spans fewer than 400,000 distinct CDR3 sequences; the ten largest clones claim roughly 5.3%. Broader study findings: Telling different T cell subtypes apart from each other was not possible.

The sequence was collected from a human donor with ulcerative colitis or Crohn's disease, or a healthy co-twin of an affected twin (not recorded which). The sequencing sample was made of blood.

CDR3: CAWSVLGQEHEQYF. V and J are TRBV30 and TRBJ2-7; TCRdb proposes TRBD1, but this gene call is untestable without DNA. CDR3 size: 14 residues. Germline CDR1 GTSNPN, CDR2 SVGIG (reference sequence).